This T cell receptor beta chain was recorded in a study of STAT5B mutations in CD4+ large granular lymphocyte leukemia. Findings and limits, study-wide: Top patient clones used TRBV06 genes more often: 8/27 versus 2/35 in controls. 25% of private leukemic clonotypes occurred rarely in other patients' non-leukemic repertoires.

Control samples were healthy donors' buffy coats. Generated by immunoSEQ multiplex PCR, the TCRdb table keeps only in-frame clones and is missing some. Here the sample spans under 35,000 clones, around 63% being singletons. This clone was picked up one time. Its antigen is still unknown. The CDR3 is 14 amino acids. Trimming removed 5 bases at V and 4 bases at J, with 12 bases between. CDR1 is SGHVS, CDR2 FNYEAQ, per germline. The source material was CD4+ T cells from blood buffy coats. The J gene is TRBJ2-1, the V gene TRBV7-6, with D perhaps matching TRBD1 (7 bases). The TCR was taken from a human donor in good health. The CDR3 nucleotides are TGTGCCAGCAGCCAGGGGGGAGGATACAATGAGCAGTTCTTC. Its translation: CASSQGGGYNEQFF.